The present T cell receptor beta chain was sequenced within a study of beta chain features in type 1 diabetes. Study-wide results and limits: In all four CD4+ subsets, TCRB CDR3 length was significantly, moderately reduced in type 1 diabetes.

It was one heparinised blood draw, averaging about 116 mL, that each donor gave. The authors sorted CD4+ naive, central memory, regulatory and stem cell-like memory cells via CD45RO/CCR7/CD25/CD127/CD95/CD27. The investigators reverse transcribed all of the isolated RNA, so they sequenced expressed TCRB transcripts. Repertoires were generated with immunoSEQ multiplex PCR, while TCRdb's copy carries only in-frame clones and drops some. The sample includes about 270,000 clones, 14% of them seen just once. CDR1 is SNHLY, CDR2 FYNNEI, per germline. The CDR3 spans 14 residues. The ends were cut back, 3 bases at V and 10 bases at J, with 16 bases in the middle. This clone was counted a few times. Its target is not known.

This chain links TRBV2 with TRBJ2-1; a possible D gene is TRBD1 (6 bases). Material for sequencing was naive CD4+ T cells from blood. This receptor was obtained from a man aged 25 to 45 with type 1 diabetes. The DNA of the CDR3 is TGTGCCAGCAGTGACGGCGCAGGGGTGGACGAGCAGTTCTTC. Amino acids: CASSDGAGVDEQFF.